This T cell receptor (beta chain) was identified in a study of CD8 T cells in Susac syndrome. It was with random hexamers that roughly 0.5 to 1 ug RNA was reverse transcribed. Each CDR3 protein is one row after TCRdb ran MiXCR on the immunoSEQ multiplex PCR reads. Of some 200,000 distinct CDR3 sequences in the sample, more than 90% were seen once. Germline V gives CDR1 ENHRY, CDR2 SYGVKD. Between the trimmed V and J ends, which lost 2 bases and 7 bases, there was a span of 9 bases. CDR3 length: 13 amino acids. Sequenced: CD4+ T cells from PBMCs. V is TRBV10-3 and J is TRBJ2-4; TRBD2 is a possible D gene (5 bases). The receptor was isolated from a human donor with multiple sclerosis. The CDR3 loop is CAISEAPGNIQYF. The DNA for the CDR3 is TGTGCCATCAGTGAGGCCCCGGGGAACATTCAGTACTTC.